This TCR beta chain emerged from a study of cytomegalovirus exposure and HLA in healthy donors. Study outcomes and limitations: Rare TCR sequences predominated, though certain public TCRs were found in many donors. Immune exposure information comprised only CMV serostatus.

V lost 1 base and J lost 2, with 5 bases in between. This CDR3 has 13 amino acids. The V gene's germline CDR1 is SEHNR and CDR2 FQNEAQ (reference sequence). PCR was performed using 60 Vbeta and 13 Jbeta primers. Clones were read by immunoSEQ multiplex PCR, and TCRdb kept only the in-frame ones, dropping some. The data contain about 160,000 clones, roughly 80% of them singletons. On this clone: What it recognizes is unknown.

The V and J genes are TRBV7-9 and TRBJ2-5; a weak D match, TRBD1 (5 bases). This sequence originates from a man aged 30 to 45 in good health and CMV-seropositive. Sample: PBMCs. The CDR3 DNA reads TGTGCCAGCAGCTTAGGACAGCAAGAGACCCAGTACTTC. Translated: CASSLGQQETQYF.